This record looks at one TCR beta chain sequence and its context. The sample is drawn from a study of blood T cell repertoires in COVID-19. The wider study: The origin of the acute and convalescent COVID-19 samples was the United States, Italy and Spain. PBMCs, B-cell-depleted T cells, or T cells were the source of the cDNA or gDNA that made up the material.

How the authors handled the data: Amplifying reference gene primers gave estimates of nucleated cell counts. Only in-frame clones appear in the TCRdb table, and some are missing; sequencing was by immunoSEQ multiplex PCR. That table furnishes V, J and clone size, whereas the DNA furnished D and trimming. The repertoire holds 200,000 to 300,000 clones, with about 91% as singletons. Seattle patients were enrolled while actively infected and followed longitudinally. The CDR3 has 11 residues. Trimming left V 6 bases short and J 4 bases short, with 7 bases between. The germline V gene has CDR1 DFQATT and CDR2 SNEGSKA (reference sequence).

The sequence was collected from a woman aged 30 to 39 with COVID-19, enrolled during active disease. The chain is built from TRBV20-1 and TRBJ2-1; D is unresolved. What was sequenced was peripheral blood. CDR3 nucleotides: TGCAGTGCAACGCGGTACAATGAGCAGTTCTTC. Amino acid sequence: CSATRYNEQFF.